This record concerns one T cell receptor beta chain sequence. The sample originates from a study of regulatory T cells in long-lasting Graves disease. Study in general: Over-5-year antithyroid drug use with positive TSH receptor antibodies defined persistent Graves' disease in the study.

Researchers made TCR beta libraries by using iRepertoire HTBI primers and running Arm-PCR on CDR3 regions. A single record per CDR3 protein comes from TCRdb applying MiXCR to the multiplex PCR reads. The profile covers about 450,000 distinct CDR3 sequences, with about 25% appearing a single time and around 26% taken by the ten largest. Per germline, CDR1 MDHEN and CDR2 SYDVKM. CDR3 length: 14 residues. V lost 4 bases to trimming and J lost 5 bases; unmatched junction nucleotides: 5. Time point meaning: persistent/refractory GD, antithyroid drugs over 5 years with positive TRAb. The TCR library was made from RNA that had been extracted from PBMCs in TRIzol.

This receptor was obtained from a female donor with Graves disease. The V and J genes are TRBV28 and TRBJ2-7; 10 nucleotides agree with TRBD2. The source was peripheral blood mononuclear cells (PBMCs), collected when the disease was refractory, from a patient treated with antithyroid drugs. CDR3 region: CASSSLAGVNEQYF. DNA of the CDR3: TGTGCCAGCAGTTCCCTAGCGGGAGTGAACGAGCAGTACTTC.